The rows below give T cell receptor beta chains drawn from one sample of a study of response to subunit inactivated influenza vaccine. One entry per CDR3 protein results from TCRdb running MiXCR on the RT-PCR reads. The repertoire holds fewer than 400,000 distinct CDR3 sequences, with about a fifth as singletons. Sequenced material: PBMCs from blood, taken about 20 months after vaccination. The receptors originated from a man aged 50-75 years who received an inactivated influenza vaccine. CDR3s include the opening cysteine and the closing phenylalanine or tryptophan. Fields, in order: CDR3 DNA, CDR3 protein, D gene, clone size, V gene, J gene, CDR3 length. A D gene is named only where the DNA matches it firmly. Size is stated for part of the rows, as once, few or many counts, or as a class when the clone is expanded.

DNA: TGTGCCAGCAGCCCTAGACTAGCGGGGGGCTCTACGCAGTATTTT
CDR3: CASSPRLAGGSTQYF
D: TRBD2
size: -
V: TRBV7-2
J: TRBJ2-3
length: 15

DNA: TGCAGTGGAAAAAGAAGAGGATATGGCTACACCTTC
CDR3: CSGKRRGYGYTF
D: -
size: -
V: TRBV20-1
J: TRBJ1-2
length: 12

DNA: TGCGCCAGCAGCCAAGACGGGACAGGGACCAACACAGATACGCAGTATTTT
CDR3: CASSQDGTGTNTDTQYF
D: TRBD1
size: few
V: TRBV4-3
J: TRBJ2-3
length: 17

DNA: TGCAGCGTTGATACCCTTGGTAGCGGGGGGAACTCCTACAATGAGCAGTTCTTC
CDR3: CSVDTLGSGGNSYNEQFF
D: TRBD2
size: few
V: TRBV29-1
J: TRBJ2-1
length: 18

DNA: TGCAGTGCTAGAGATTTGGGGGAGAATGGCAATCAGCCCCAGCATTTT
CDR3: CSARDLGENGNQPQHF
D: -
size: few
V: TRBV20-1
J: TRBJ1-5
length: 16

DNA: TGTGCCTGGAGGCAGCAAGGGACTTTCTATGGCTACACCTTC
CDR3: CAWRQQGTFYGYTF
D: -
size: -
V: TRBV30
J: TRBJ1-2
length: 14

DNA: TGTGCCAGCAGTCCTCCGGGATCGCCCCAGCATTTT
CDR3: CASSPPGSPQHF
D: -
size: few
V: TRBV6-6
J: TRBJ1-5
length: 12

DNA: TGTGCCAGCAGTTTCTCCGGACAGATATCCACCTTC
CDR3: CASSFSGQISTF
D: -
size: many
V: TRBV12-3/TRBV12-4
J: TRBJ1-2
length: 12

DNA: TGTGCCTGCCAGGGGGCCTACGAGCAGTACTTC
CDR3: CACQGAYEQYF
D: TRBD1
size: -
V: TRBV30
J: TRBJ2-7
length: 11

DNA: TGTGCCAGCAGGAGAGACGGGGCCCAAGAGACCCAGTACTTC
CDR3: CASRRDGAQETQYF
D: -
size: -
V: TRBV12-3/TRBV12-4
J: TRBJ2-5
length: 14

DNA: TGTGCCAGCAGCTTAGAGTTTCAGTTAGCGCCAGACACCGGGGAGCTGTTTTTT
CDR3: CASSLEFQLAPDTGELFF
D: -
size: few
V: TRBV11-2
J: TRBJ2-2
length: 18

DNA: TGTGCCAGCAGCCCGTTCACTGGTAAGATGAACACTGAAGCTTTCTTT
CDR3: CASSPFTGKMNTEAFF
D: -
size: many
V: TRBV7-8
J: TRBJ1-1
length: 16

DNA: TGCAGTGCTAGAGATTGGCGGGGGGCTGGGGCCAACGTCCTGACTTTC
CDR3: CSARDWRGAGANVLTF
D: TRBD2
size: few
V: TRBV20-1
J: TRBJ2-6
length: 16

DNA: TGTGCCAGCCGCCGGGGGCAGGGAAATTCACCCCTCCACTTT
CDR3: CASRRGQGNSPLHF
D: -
size: -
V: TRBV12-3/TRBV12-4
J: TRBJ1-6
length: 14

DNA: TGTGCCAGCAGTTCTGCCCTGACAGGGGGTGCTGAAGCTTTCTTT
CDR3: CASSSALTGGAEAFF
D: TRBD1
size: few
V: TRBV12-3/TRBV12-4
J: TRBJ1-1
length: 15

DNA: TGTGCCAGCAGCCTACCAACTAGTGCCGGGGAGCTGTTTTTT
CDR3: CASSLPTSAGELFF
D: -
size: -
V: TRBV7-6
J: TRBJ2-2
length: 14

DNA: TGCAGTGCTAGAGCAGACAGGGGCGGCTATGGCTACACCTTC
CDR3: CSARADRGGYGYTF
D: TRBD1
size: few
V: TRBV20-1
J: TRBJ1-2
length: 14

DNA: TGTGCCAGCAGTTGGACAGGACCAAATGAAAAACTGTTTTTT
CDR3: CASSWTGPNEKLFF
D: TRBD1
size: -
V: TRBV12-3/TRBV12-4
J: TRBJ1-4
length: 14

DNA: TGTGCCAGCTCACCACGGAGGGACTCTGGAAACACCATATATTTT
CDR3: CASSPRRDSGNTIYF
D: -
size: many
V: TRBV18
J: TRBJ1-3
length: 15

DNA: TGCGCCAGCAGCGTTGGACACCGGGACCACTATGGCTACACCTTC
CDR3: CASSVGHRDHYGYTF
D: -
size: -
V: TRBV5-1
J: TRBJ1-2
length: 15

DNA: TGTGCCAGCAGCGTAGGGGGGATTAATTCACCCCTCCACTTT
CDR3: CASSVGGINSPLHF
D: -
size: few
V: TRBV9
J: TRBJ1-6
length: 14

DNA: TGCAGTGCTAGGGGACAGGGGGCTCAGCCCCAGCATTTT
CDR3: CSARGQGAQPQHF
D: TRBD1
size: few
V: TRBV20-1
J: TRBJ1-5
length: 13

DNA: TGCAGCGTTGAACCCTACAGGGCGGGGACTGAAGCTTTCTTT
CDR3: CSVEPYRAGTEAFF
D: -
size: -
V: TRBV29-1
J: TRBJ1-1
length: 14

DNA: TGCGCCAGCAGTGAGTCGATCTCGGCTGTGTTC
CDR3: CASSESISAVF
D: -
size: -
V: TRBV10-2
J: TRBJ1-2
length: 11

DNA: TGTGCCAGCAGTCCACCTACGACACCGCAAGAGACCCAGTACTTC
CDR3: CASSPPTTPQETQYF
D: -
size: -
V: TRBV28
J: TRBJ2-5
length: 15

DNA: TGCGCCAGCAGTTCTGCTCGGCACGGATACACTGAAGCTTTCTTT
CDR3: CASSSARHGYTEAFF
D: -
size: many
V: TRBV5-1
J: TRBJ1-1
length: 15

DNA: TGTGCCAGCAGCCCCCGTCGCGGTTTCGGCTACACCTTC
CDR3: CASSPRRGFGYTF
D: -
size: -
V: TRBV7-9
J: TRBJ1-2
length: 13

DNA: TGTGCCAGCAGTTACTCGAGGGGGGGGCCGTACAATGAGCAGTTCTTC
CDR3: CASSYSRGGPYNEQFF
D: -
size: -
V: TRBV6-2/TRBV6-3
J: TRBJ2-1
length: 16

DNA: TGTGCCAGCAGTGACATCGGGACCCAGTACTTC
CDR3: CASSDIGTQYF
D: -
size: -
V: TRBV6-4
J: TRBJ2-5
length: 11

DNA: TGCAGTGCTACAGGGTCCGCCTACGAGCAGTACTTC
CDR3: CSATGSAYEQYF
D: -
size: few
V: TRBV20-1
J: TRBJ2-7
length: 12

DNA: TGCGCCAGCAGCTACTCACAGGGTAGGGGAGAAAAACTGTTTTTT
CDR3: CASSYSQGRGEKLFF
D: -
size: few
V: TRBV5-1
J: TRBJ1-4
length: 15

DNA: TGCAGTGCTAGAGATCAACTGAACACTGAAGCTTTCTTT
CDR3: CSARDQLNTEAFF
D: -
size: -
V: TRBV20-1
J: TRBJ1-1
length: 13

DNA: TGCGCCAGCAGCCATGGAGAGACAGGGTTTCTTGAAAAACTGTTTTTT
CDR3: CASSHGETGFLEKLFF
D: TRBD1
size: few
V: TRBV4-1
J: TRBJ1-4
length: 16

DNA: TGTGCCAGCAGTATATACCCACGCGGCCGATCACCCCTCCACTTT
CDR3: CASSIYPRGRSPLHF
D: -
size: -
V: TRBV28
J: TRBJ1-6
length: 15

DNA: TGTGCCAGCAGCTCATTCCGGGACAGAAACTCCTACGAGCAGTACTTC
CDR3: CASSSFRDRNSYEQYF
D: TRBD1
size: -
V: TRBV7-9
J: TRBJ2-7
length: 16

DNA: TGCAGTGCTAGAGATCTCTCCGGGACCAAAGAGACCCAGTACTTC
CDR3: CSARDLSGTKETQYF
D: -
size: -
V: TRBV20-1
J: TRBJ2-5
length: 15

DNA: TGTGCCAGCAGGCCCGGGCTGAACTATGGCTACACCTTC
CDR3: CASRPGLNYGYTF
D: -
size: -
V: TRBV3-1
J: TRBJ1-2
length: 13

DNA: TGTGCCAGCAGCTCGAGAAGAGGACAGGGCTACGAGCAGTACTTC
CDR3: CASSSRRGQGYEQYF
D: TRBD1
size: -
V: TRBV7-8
J: TRBJ2-7
length: 15

DNA: TGTGCCAGCAGTGTACAGGTTACCTACGAGCAGTACTTC
CDR3: CASSVQVTYEQYF
D: -
size: few
V: TRBV12-3/TRBV12-4
J: TRBJ2-7
length: 13

DNA: TGCAGTGCTAGAGTGCAGCCCAATCAGCCCCAGCATTTT
CDR3: CSARVQPNQPQHF
D: -
size: -
V: TRBV20-1
J: TRBJ1-5
length: 13

DNA: TGTGCCAGCAGCCAACGGGAACCTAGCGGGGCCTACGAGCAGTACTTC
CDR3: CASSQREPSGAYEQYF
D: TRBD2
size: -
V: TRBV4-2
J: TRBJ2-7
length: 16

DNA: TGTGCCAGCAGTGAATATAAGGGCCCCCCCTACGAGCAGTACTTC
CDR3: CASSEYKGPPYEQYF
D: -
size: -
V: TRBV25-1
J: TRBJ2-7
length: 15

DNA: TGTGCCAGCAGTTACGGTTCACCCCTCCACTTT
CDR3: CASSYGSPLHF
D: -
size: few
V: TRBV6-2/TRBV6-3
J: TRBJ1-6
length: 11

DNA: TGTGCCAGCCCACGGGCCGGCTACAATGAGCAGTTCTTC
CDR3: CASPRAGYNEQFF
D: -
size: -
V: TRBV2
J: TRBJ2-1
length: 13

DNA: TGTGCCAGCAGCTTAACAGGGATGTTTTCCGACGGTTTTATCTCCTTACCCCTCCACTTT
CDR3: CASSLTGMFSDGFISLPLHF
D: -
size: -
V: TRBV7-3
J: TRBJ1-6
length: 20

DNA: TGTGCCAGCAGCCGGTCGATGGCCCATGGGACTGAAGCTTTCTTT
CDR3: CASSRSMAHGTEAFF
D: -
size: -
V: TRBV6-1
J: TRBJ1-1
length: 15

DNA: TGTGCCAGCCGCGCGACGGCGTCGAACACTGAAGCTTTCTTT
CDR3: CASRATASNTEAFF
D: -
size: few
V: TRBV7-8
J: TRBJ1-1
length: 14

DNA: TGCGCCAGCAGCTCCCGACAGGGAACCGCCGGTGAGCAGTACTTC
CDR3: CASSSRQGTAGEQYF
D: TRBD1
size: -
V: TRBV5-1
J: TRBJ2-7
length: 15

DNA: TGTGCCACCAGCTCCAGGGACAGCTCCTACGAGCAGTACTTC
CDR3: CATSSRDSSYEQYF
D: TRBD1
size: few
V: TRBV15
J: TRBJ2-7
length: 14

DNA: TGTGCCAGCAGTTACAGGGGGCGCGAAAGCAATCAGCCCCAGCATTTT
CDR3: CASSYRGRESNQPQHF
D: TRBD1
size: -
V: TRBV6-5
J: TRBJ1-5
length: 16

DNA: TGTGCCAGCAGGGATCGGGGCGCGAACACCGGGGAGCTGTTTTTT
CDR3: CASRDRGANTGELFF
D: -
size: -
V: TRBV5-5
J: TRBJ2-2
length: 15

DNA: TGCAGTGCTAGCGGCTTGTGGAGCTCTGGGGCCAACGTCCTGACTTTC
CDR3: CSASGLWSSGANVLTF
D: -
size: -
V: TRBV20-1
J: TRBJ2-6
length: 16

DNA: TGTGCCAGCAGTCACGGCGACTTAGGGGGTGATACGCAGTATTTT
CDR3: CASSHGDLGGDTQYF
D: -
size: few
V: TRBV6-5
J: TRBJ2-3
length: 15

DNA: TGTGCCAGCTCGGGATTGAGCGGGAGCCAAGAGACCCAGTACTTC
CDR3: CASSGLSGSQETQYF
D: TRBD2
size: -
V: TRBV18
J: TRBJ2-5
length: 15

DNA: TGTGCCAGCAGTTACTCAGGAAGGTACGAGCAGTACTTC
CDR3: CASSYSGRYEQYF
D: -
size: once
V: TRBV6-2/TRBV6-3
J: TRBJ2-7
length: 13

DNA: TGTGCCAGCAGTGAAAATATAGGTCCCGCGTACCAAGAGACCCAGTACTTC
CDR3: CASSENIGPAYQETQYF
D: -
size: -
V: TRBV25-1
J: TRBJ2-5
length: 17

DNA: TGTGCCAGCAGCCGCCCCTCTAGGGGGCTCACGAACACCGGGGAGCTGTTTTTT
CDR3: CASSRPSRGLTNTGELFF
D: TRBD1
size: few
V: TRBV6-2/TRBV6-3
J: TRBJ2-2
length: 18

DNA: TGTGCCAGCAGTTGGGGGCAAGGCCTGAGGGACACAGATACGCAGTATTTT
CDR3: CASSWGQGLRDTDTQYF
D: -
size: few
V: TRBV2
J: TRBJ2-3
length: 17

DNA: TGTGCCAGCAGCTCACTAGGCCCGGGGGAGGGGCTCGGCAACACCATATATTTT
CDR3: CASSSLGPGEGLGNTIYF
D: -
size: few
V: TRBV11-2
J: TRBJ1-3
length: 18

DNA: TGCAGCGTTGAAAAGGGGGGCACAGATACGCAGTATTTT
CDR3: CSVEKGGTDTQYF
D: -
size: few
V: TRBV29-1
J: TRBJ2-3
length: 13